This TCR beta chain came from a study of cytomegalovirus exposure and HLA in healthy donors. Looking at the study overall: A preliminary data release comprised 70 million to 95 million unique TCRs obtained from HLA-typed donors.

To note about this clone: The antigen is undetermined.

The CDR3 is made up of 17 amino acids. The ends were cut back, 7 bases at V and 1 base at J, with 19 bases in the middle. CDR1 and CDR2 (germline): LNHDA, SQIVND (reference sequence). The PCR used 60 Vbeta and 13 Jbeta primers. Sequenced by immunoSEQ multiplex PCR; TCRdb stores in-frame clones only, minus some. The sample has about 160,000 clones, around 72% seen once. Regarding the study as a whole: The classifier, whose performance was assessed in both the original and validation cohorts, reportedly diagnosed cytomegalovirus status with high specificity and sensitivity. There were some V segments, including TRBV6-2 and TRBV6-3, excluded as indistinguishable. Most TCRs appeared rarely, but some public TCRs recurred in many donors.

The V and J genes are TRBV19 and TRBJ2-2, with a weak D call TRBD1 (6 bases). The sequencing input was PBMCs. The TCR comes from a woman between 50 and 59 years old in good health and CMV-seropositive. CDR3 coding DNA: TGTGCCAGTAACCCCAACCAGGGGCTGTTGAACACCGGGGAGCTGTTTTTT. It is translated as CASNPNQGLLNTGELFF. Drawing the rest from reference TRBV19 and TRBJ2-2, the complete variable domain is DGGITQSPKYLFRKEGQNVTLSCEQNLNHDAMYWYRQDPGQGLRLIYYSQIVNDFQKGDIAEGYSVSREKKESFPLTVTSAQKNPTAFYLCASNPNQGLLNTGELFFGEGSRLTVL.